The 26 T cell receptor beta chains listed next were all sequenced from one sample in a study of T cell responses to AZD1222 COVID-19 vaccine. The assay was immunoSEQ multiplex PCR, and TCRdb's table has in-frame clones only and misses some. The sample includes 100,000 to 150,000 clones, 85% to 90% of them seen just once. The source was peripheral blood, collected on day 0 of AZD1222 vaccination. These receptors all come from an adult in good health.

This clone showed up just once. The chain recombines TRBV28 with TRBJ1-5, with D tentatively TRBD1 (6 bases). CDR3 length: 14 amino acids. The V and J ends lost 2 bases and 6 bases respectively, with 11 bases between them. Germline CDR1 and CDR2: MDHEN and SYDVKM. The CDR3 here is CASSLQAGAQPQHF. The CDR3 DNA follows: TGTGCCAGCAGTTTACAGGCAGGGGCTCAGCCCCAGCATTTT. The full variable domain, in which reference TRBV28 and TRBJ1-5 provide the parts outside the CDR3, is DVKVTQSSRYLVKRTGEKVFLECVQDMDHENMFWYRQDPGLGLRLIYFSYDVKMKEKGDIPEGYSVSREKKERFSLILESASTNQTSMYLCASSLQAGAQPQHFGDGTRLSIL.

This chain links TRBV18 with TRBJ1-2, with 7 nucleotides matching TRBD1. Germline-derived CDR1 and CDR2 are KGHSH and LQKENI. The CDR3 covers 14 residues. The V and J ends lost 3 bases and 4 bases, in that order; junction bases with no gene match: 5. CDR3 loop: CASSPSDRSYGYTF. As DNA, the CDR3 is TGTGCCAGCTCACCGTCGGACAGGTCCTATGGCTACACCTTC.

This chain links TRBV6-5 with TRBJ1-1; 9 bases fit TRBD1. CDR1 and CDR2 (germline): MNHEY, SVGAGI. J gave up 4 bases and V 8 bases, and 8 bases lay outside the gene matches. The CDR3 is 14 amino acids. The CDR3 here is CASLGTGPLTEAFF. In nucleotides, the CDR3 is TGTGCCAGCTTGGGGACAGGGCCCCTCACTGAAGCTTTCTTT.

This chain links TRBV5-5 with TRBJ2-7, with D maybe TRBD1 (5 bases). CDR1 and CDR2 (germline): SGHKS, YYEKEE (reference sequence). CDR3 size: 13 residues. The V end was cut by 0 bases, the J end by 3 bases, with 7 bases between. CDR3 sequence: CASSLGTGYEQYF. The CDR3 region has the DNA TGTGCCAGCAGCTTGGGAACAGGCTACGAGCAGTACTTC.

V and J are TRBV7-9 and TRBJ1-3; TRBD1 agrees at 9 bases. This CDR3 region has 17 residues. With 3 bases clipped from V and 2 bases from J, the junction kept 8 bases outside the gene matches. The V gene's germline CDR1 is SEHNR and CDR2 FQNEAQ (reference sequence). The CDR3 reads CASSFSGTGPPGNTIYF. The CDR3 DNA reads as TGTGCCAGCAGCTTCTCCGGGACAGGGCCTCCTGGAAACACCATATATTTT.

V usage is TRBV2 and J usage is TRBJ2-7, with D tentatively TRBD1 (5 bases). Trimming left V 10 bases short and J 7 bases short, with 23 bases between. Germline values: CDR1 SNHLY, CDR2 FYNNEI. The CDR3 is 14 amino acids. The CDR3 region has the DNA TGTGCCACCCATTTGCCATACAGGTCTGGTGAGCAGTACTTC. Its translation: CATHLPYRSGEQYF. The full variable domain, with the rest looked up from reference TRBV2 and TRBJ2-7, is EPEVTQTPSHQVTQMGQEVILRCVPISNHLYFYWYRQILGQKVEFLVSFYNNEISEKSEIFDDQFSVERPDGSNFTLKIRSTKLEDSAMYFCATHLPYRSGEQYFGPGTRLTVT.

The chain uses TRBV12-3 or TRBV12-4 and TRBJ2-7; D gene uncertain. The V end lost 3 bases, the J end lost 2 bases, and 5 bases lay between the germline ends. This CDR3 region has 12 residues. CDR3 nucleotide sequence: TGTGCCAGCAGTTTTGGGGCCTACGAGCAGTACTTC. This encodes CASSFGAYEQYF.

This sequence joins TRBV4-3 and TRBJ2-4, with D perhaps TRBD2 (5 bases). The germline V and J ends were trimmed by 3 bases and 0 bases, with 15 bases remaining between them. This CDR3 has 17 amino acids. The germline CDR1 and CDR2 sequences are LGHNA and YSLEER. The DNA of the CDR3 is TGCGCCAGCAGCCAGGGTACAGCGGAACTAGCCAAAAACATTCAGTACTTC. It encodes CASSQGTAELAKNIQYF.

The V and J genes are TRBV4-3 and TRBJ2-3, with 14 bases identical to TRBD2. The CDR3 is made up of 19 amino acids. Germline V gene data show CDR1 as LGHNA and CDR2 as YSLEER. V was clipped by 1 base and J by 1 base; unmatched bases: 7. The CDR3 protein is CASSQARLAGGLRTDTQYF. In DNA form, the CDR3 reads TGCGCCAGCAGCCAAGCGAGACTAGCGGGGGGGCTGCGCACAGATACGCAGTATTTT.

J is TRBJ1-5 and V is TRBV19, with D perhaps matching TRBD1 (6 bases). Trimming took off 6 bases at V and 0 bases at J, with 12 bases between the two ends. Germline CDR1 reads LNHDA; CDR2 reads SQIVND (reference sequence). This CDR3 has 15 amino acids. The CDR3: CASRRGQYSNQPQHF. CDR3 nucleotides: TGTGCCAGTAGACGAGGACAGTATAGCAATCAGCCCCAGCATTTT.

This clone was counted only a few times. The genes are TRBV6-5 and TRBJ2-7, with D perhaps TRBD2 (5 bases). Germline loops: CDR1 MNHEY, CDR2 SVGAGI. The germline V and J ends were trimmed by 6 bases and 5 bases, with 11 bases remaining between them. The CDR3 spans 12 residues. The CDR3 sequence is CASSRRADEQYF. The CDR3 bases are TGTGCCAGCAGCCGGCGGGCTGACGAGCAGTACTTC.

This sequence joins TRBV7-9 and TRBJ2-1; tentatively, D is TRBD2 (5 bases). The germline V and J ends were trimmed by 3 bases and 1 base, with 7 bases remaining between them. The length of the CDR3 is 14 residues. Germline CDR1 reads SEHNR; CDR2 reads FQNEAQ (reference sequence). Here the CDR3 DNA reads TGTGCCAGCAGCTTCGGAGGTTCCTACAATGAGCAGTTCTTC. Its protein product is CASSFGGSYNEQFF. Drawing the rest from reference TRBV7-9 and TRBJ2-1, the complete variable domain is DTGVSQNPRHKITKRGQNVTFRCDPISEHNRLYWYRQTLGQGPEFLTYFQNEAQLEKSRLLSDRFSAERPKGSFSTLEIQRTEQGDSAMYLCASSFGGSYNEQFFGPGTRLTVL.

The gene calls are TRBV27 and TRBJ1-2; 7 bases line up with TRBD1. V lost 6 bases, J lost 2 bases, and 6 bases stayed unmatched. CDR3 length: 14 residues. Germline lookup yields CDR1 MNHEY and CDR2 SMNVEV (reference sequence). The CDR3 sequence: CASRQGRRNYGYTF. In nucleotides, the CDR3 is TGTGCCAGCAGACAGGGGAGAAGAAACTATGGCTACACCTTC.

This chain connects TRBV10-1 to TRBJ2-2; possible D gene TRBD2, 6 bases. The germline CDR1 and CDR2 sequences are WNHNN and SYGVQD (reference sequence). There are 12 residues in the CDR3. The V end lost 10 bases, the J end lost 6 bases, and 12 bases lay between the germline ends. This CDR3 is CATGGGAGELFF. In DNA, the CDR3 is TGCGCCACTGGCGGCGGGGCCGGGGAGCTGTTTTTT.

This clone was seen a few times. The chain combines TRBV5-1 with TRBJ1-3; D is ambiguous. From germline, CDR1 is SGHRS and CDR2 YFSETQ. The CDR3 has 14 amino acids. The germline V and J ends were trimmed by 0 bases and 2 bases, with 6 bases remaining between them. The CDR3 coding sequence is TGCGCCAGCAGCTTGGACACGGCTGGAAACACCATATATTTT. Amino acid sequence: CASSLDTAGNTIYF.

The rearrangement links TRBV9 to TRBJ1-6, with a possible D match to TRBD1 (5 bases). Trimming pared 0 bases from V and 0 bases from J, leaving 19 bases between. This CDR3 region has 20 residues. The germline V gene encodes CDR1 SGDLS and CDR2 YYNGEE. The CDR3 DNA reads TGTGCCAGCAGCGTAGACGTCCCCTTAGGGGCGAGCTCCTATAATTCACCCCTCCACTTT. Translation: CASSVDVPLGASSYNSPLHF.

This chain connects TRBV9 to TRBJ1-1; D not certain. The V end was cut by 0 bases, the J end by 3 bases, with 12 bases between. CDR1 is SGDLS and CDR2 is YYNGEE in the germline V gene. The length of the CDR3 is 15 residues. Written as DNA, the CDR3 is TGTGCCAGCAGCGTAGCTGCGGGATCGTACACTGAAGCTTTCTTT. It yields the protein CASSVAAGSYTEAFF.

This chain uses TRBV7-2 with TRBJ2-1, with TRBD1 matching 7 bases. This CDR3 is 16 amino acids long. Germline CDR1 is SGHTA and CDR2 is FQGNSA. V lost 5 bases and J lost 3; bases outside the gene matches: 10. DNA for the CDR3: TGTGCCAGCAGCAGGACCGGGACAGAGCTCTACAATGAGCAGTTCTTC. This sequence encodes CASSRTGTELYNEQFF.

This chain's CDR3 is CASSSGGSNQPQHF. The CDR3 DNA is TGTGCCAGCAGTTCCGGGGGGAGCAATCAGCCCCAGCATTTT. The V and J genes are TRBV6-2 or TRBV6-3 and TRBJ1-5; weak D call: TRBD1 (5 bases). The V gene lost 4 bases and the J gene lost 1 base, with 8 bases spanning the gap. CDR3 length: 14 residues. Germline V gives CDR1 MNHEY, CDR2 SVGEGT.

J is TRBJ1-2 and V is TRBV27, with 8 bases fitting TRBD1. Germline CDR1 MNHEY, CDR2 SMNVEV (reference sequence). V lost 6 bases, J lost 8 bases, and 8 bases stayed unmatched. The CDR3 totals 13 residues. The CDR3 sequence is CASSHGQGSGYTF. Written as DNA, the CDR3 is TGTGCCAGCAGCCATGGACAGGGTTCAGGCTACACCTTC.

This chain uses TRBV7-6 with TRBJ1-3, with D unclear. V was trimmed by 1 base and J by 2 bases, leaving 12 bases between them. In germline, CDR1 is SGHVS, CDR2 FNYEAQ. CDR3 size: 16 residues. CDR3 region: CASSLVIPSTGNTIYF. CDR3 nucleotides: TGTGCCAGCAGCTTAGTTATCCCCTCCACTGGAAACACCATATATTTT.

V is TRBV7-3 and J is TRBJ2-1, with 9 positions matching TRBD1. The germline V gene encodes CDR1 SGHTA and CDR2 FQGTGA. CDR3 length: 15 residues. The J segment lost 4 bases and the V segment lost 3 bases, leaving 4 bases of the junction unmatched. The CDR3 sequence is CASSLNRGQYNEQFF. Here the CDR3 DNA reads TGTGCCAGCAGCTTGAACAGGGGGCAGTACAATGAGCAGTTCTTC.

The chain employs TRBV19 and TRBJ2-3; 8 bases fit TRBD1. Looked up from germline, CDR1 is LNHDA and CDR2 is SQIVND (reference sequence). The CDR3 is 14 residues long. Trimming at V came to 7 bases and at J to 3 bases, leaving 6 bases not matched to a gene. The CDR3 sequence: CASKPGQETDTQYF. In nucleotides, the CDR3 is TGTGCCAGTAAGCCGGGACAGGAGACAGATACGCAGTATTTT.

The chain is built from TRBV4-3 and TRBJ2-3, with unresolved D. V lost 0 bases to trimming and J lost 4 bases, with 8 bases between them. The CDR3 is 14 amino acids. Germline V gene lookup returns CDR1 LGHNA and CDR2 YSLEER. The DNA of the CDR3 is TGCGCCAGCAGCCAAGATCAGGCAGCAGATACGCAGTATTTT. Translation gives CASSQDQAADTQYF.

The CDR3 nucleotides read TGTGCCACCAGTGATTTGGGCAGGGGCTATGGCTACACCTTC. It codes for CATSDLGRGYGYTF. The gene calls are TRBV24-1 and TRBJ1-2; D is perhaps TRBD1 (6 bases). From germline, CDR1 is KGHDR and CDR2 SFDVKD. Trimming removed 0 bases from V and 4 bases from J, with 8 bases in between. This CDR3 spans 14 amino acids.

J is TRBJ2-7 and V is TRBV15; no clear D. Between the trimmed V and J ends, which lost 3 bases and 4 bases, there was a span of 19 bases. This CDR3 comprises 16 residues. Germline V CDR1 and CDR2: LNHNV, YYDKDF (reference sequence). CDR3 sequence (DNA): TGTGCCACCAGCAGCTTCCGGGTCCAGCTCACGTACGAGCAGTACTTC. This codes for CATSSFRVQLTYEQYF.